This TCR beta chain is from a study of CD8 T cells in Susac syndrome. Findings and caveats of the study: The study's TCR sequencing and HLA analysis drew on a certain number of individuals. That number was acknowledged as relatively small.

Reverse transcription of roughly 0.45 to 1 ug RNA was performed with random hexamers. Across 54 Vbeta and 13 Jbeta, immunoSEQ multiplex PCR amplified TCR beta CDR3. MiXCR, applied by TCRdb to the immunoSEQ multiplex PCR reads, yields one record per CDR3 protein. The data show approximately 160,000 distinct CDR3 sequences, about 94% seen once. CD8+ and CD4+ T cells from blood underwent TCR beta sequencing, which was carried out in a high-throughput format. Through negative isolation, CD4+ and CD8+ T cells were obtained, while TEMRA cells were enriched using FACS. The CDR3 extends over 15 amino acids. The germline V gene encodes CDR1 LNHNV and CDR2 YYDKDF (reference sequence). Between the trimmed V and J ends, which lost 5 bases and 2 bases, there was a span of 13 bases. On this clonotype: Antigen: not known.

The sample comprised CD4+ T cells from PBMCs. V and J are TRBV15 and TRBJ1-3; a weak D match, TRBD1 (5 bases). This clonotype originated in a human donor in good health. CDR3 loop: CATSSARGPGNTIYF. The CDR3, as DNA: TGTGCCACCAGCTCAGCGAGGGGACCTGGAAACACCATATATTTT.